The subject of this entry is one T cell receptor beta chain. The sample is drawn from a study of blood T cell repertoires in COVID-19. The overall study: The analysed material was cDNA or gDNA that came from T cells, B-cell-depleted T cells, or PBMCs.

J lost 6 bases, V lost 6 bases, and 14 bases had no gene match. Germline values: CDR1 MNHEY, CDR2 SMNVEV (reference sequence). The CDR3 covers 17 residues. Measured with immunoSEQ multiplex PCR; TCRdb has only the in-frame clones, and not every one. Among around 310,000 clones listed, around 90% were seen once. V and J are TRBV27 and TRBJ2-7, with 13 positions matching TRBD2. The sequence derives from a woman between 25 and 40 years old with COVID-19, enrolled during active disease. Sequenced input: peripheral blood. The CDR3, as DNA: TGTGCCAGCAGCCACGGACTAGCGGGAGTTATTATTTCCGAGCAGTACTTC. Translated, it gives CASSHGLAGVIISEQYF.